This is a list of T cell receptor beta chains from one sample in a study of shared clonotypes between healthy human individuals. The table came from immunoSEQ multiplex PCR; TCRdb's copy has only in-frame clones and leaves some out. The table includes 1.5 million to 1.9 million clones, 95% to 99% detected once. The sample consisted of naive CD4+ T cells sorted from blood. Receptor source: a man aged 25-40 years in good health. The CDR3 runs from the conserved cysteine through the conserved F or W. The D gene is left open where the match is weak. The size field is filled for only some rows; it gives once, few, many or a size class.

V	D	size	J	DNA	CDR3
TRBV14	TRBD1	.	TRBJ2-5	TGTGCCAGCAGCCGAGCCGGGACAGGGCTAGAGACCCAGTACTTC	CASSRAGTGLETQYF
TRBV9	TRBD2	.	TRBJ2-1	TGTGCCAGCAGCGTATATAGCGGGAGCTACAATGAGCAGTTCTTC	CASSVYSGSYNEQFF
TRBV6-5	.	.	TRBJ2-2	TGTGCCAGCAGTTACCCCTCCGGGCGGGAGCTGTTTTTT	CASSYPSGRELFF
TRBV29-1	TRBD1	once	TRBJ2-6	TGCAGCGTAGCCGGACAGGGTTCTGGGGCCAACGTCCTGACTTTC	CSVAGQGSGANVLTF
TRBV14	TRBD1	.	TRBJ1-4	TGTGCCAGCAGCCTTTCGACAGGGTGGGACGAAAAACTGTTTTTT	CASSLSTGWDEKLFF
TRBV6-1	.	.	TRBJ2-5	TGTGCCAGCACCGGTCAAACACTGGAGACCCAGTACTTC	CASTGQTLETQYF
TRBV5-1	.	.	TRBJ2-1	TGCGCCAGCAGCTTAGAGGGTCATGAGCAGTTCTTC	CASSLEGHEQFF
TRBV5-4	.	.	TRBJ2-7	TGTGCCAGCAGGACGGGTTCCGGGTGGGGCGAGCAGTACTTC	CASRTGSGWGEQYF
TRBV7-9	TRBD2	.	TRBJ2-1	TGTGCCAGCAGCTCAGGGACTAGCGGTATTAGTGAGCAGTTCTTC	CASSSGTSGISEQFF
TRBV28	.	.	TRBJ2-3	TGTGCCAGCAGCCTTACAGATACGCAGTATTTT	CASSLTDTQYF
TRBV19	TRBD2	.	TRBJ2-5	TGTGCCAGTAGTCAAAACGGACTAGCGGGAGGGACATACCAAGAGACCCAGTACTTC	CASSQNGLAGGTYQETQYF
TRBV5-1	TRBD2	.	TRBJ2-1	TGCGCCAGCAGCAAGAGGACTAGCGGGGGGAGCTCCTACAATGAGCAGTTCTTC	CASSKRTSGGSSYNEQFF
TRBV14	.	.	TRBJ1-4	TGTGCCAGCAGCCAAGTCTCGTGGGCTAATGAAAAACTGTTTTTT	CASSQVSWANEKLFF
TRBV28	.	.	TRBJ1-1	TGTGCCCTAGGATCCCACACTGAAGCTTTCTTT	CALGSHTEAFF
TRBV19	.	.	TRBJ2-3	TGTGCCAGTAGGCTTACTAGGGGGGTGTCGGATACGCAGTATTTT	CASRLTRGVSDTQYF
TRBV4-1	.	.	TRBJ1-1	TGCGCCAGCAGCCCTTTGATTGGTCCGGTCGCTGAAGCTTTCTTT	CASSPLIGPVAEAFF
TRBV19	TRBD1	.	TRBJ1-5	TGTGCCAGTACAACGACAGGGAGGGCCTATAGCAATCAGCCCCAGCATTTT	CASTTTGRAYSNQPQHF
TRBV30	.	.	TRBJ2-2	TGTGCCTGGAGTGCCCGGCTGTTCACCGGGGAGCTGTTTTTT	CAWSARLFTGELFF
TRBV7-2	.	.	TRBJ1-1	TGTGCCAGCAGCTTTTTTAACAGGGTGAACACTGAAGCTTTCTTT	CASSFFNRVNTEAFF
TRBV15	.	.	TRBJ2-1	TGTGCCACCAGCAGAGATCGATTGGAGCAGTTCTTC	CATSRDRLEQFF
TRBV7-3	.	once	TRBJ1-1	TGTGCCAGCAGCCCACAGGTTAACACTGAAGCTTTCTTT	CASSPQVNTEAFF
TRBV28	TRBD1	once	TRBJ2-5	TGTGCCAGCAGTCGGACAGGGCTAACGGTGGAGACCCAGTACTTC	CASSRTGLTVETQYF
TRBV18	.	.	TRBJ2-3	TGTGCCAGCTCACCCGTCGGGGAAGATACGCAGTATTTT	CASSPVGEDTQYF
TRBV6-5	.	.	TRBJ1-1	TGTGCCAGCAGTTACACCCTGCTTCAGGGTACTGAAGCTTTCTTT	CASSYTLLQGTEAFF
TRBV18	TRBD2	once	TRBJ2-2	TGTGCCAGCTCACGGACTAGCGAGGACGGGGAGCTGTTTTTT	CASSRTSEDGELFF